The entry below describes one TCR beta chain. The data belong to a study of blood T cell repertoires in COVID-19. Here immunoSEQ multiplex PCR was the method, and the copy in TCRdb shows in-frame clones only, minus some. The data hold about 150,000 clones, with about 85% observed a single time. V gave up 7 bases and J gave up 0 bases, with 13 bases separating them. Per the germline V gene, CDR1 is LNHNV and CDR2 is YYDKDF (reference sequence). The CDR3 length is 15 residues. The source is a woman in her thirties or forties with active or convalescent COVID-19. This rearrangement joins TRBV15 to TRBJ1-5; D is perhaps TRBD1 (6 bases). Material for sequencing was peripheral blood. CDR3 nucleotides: TGTGCCACCACAGAGGGGGATAATAGCAATCAGCCCCAGCATTTT. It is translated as CATTEGDNSNQPQHF.